This T cell receptor beta chain was sequenced during a study of long-term antiretroviral therapy in people with HIV. A v3.0 immunoSEQ assay was performed at survey level. The repertoire was sequenced with immunoSEQ multiplex PCR; TCRdb's copy has only in-frame clones and lacks some. The sample contains approximately 20,000 clones, approximately 80% of which appear only once. This clone was observed once. Germline V lookup: CDR1 MDHEN, CDR2 SYDVKM. Deletions cut 5 bases from V and 9 bases from J, with 20 bases between. There are 15 residues in the CDR3. The J gene is TRBJ2-1, the V gene TRBV28; D might be TRBD2 (6 bases). This clonotype was obtained from a man aged 18 to 35 with HIV. Specimen: unsorted PBMCs, collected 0.5 years after starting antiretroviral therapy. The CDR3 sequence: CASSITGTPKSEQFF. In DNA form, the CDR3 reads TGTGCCAGCAGTATCACCGGGACTCCTAAATCTGAGCAGTTCTTC.